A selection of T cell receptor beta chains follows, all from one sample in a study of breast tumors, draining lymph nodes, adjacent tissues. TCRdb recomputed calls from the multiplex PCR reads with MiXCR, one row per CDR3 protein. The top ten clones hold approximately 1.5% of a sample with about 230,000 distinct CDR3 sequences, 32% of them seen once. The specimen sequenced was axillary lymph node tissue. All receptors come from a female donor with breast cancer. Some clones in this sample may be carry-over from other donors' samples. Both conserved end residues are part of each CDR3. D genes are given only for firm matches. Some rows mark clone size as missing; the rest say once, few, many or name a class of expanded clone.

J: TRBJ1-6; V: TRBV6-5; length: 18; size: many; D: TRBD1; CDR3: CASSYFPTGTGNNSPLHF; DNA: TGTGCCAGCAGTTACTTTCCGACCGGGACAGGGAATAATTCACCCCTCCACTTT
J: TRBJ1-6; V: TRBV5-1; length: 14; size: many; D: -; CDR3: CASSTDVYNSPLHF; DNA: TGCGCCAGCAGTACGGACGTTTATAATTCACCCCTCCACTTT
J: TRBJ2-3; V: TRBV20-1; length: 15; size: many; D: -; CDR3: CSASRSTGVTDTQYF; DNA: TGCAGTGCTAGTCGCTCCACAGGAGTCACAGATACGCAGTATTTT
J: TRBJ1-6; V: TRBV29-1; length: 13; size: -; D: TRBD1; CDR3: CRPFAGQPSPLHF; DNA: TGCAGACCCTTCGCGGGACAGCCTTCACCCCTCCACTTT
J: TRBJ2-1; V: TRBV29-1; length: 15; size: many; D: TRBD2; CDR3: CSVLLAGGSGNEQFF; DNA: TGCAGCGTTCTTCTAGCGGGAGGGTCTGGCAATGAGCAGTTCTTC
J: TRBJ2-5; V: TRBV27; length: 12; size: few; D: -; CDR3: CASEKGRETQYF; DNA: TGTGCCAGCGAGAAGGGGAGGGAGACCCAGTACTTC
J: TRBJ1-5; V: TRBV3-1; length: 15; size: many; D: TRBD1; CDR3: CASSIDRGGNQPQHF; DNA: TGTGCCAGCAGTATCGACAGGGGCGGCAATCAGCCCCAGCATTTT
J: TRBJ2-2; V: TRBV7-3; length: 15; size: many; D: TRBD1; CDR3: CASSSDRERAGELFF; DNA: TGTGCCAGCAGCTCGGACAGGGAGCGGGCCGGGGAGCTGTTTTTT
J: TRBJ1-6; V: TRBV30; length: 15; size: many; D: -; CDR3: CAWSTASGAGVSLHF; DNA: TGTGCCTGGAGTACTGCCTCAGGGGCCGGCGTGTCCCTCCACTTT
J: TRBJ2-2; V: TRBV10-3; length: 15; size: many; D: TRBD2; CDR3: CAISESSGGTGELFF; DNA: TGTGCCATCAGTGAGAGTAGCGGGGGTACCGGGGAGCTGTTTTTT
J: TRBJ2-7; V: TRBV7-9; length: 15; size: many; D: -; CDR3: CASSLEGWQAYEQYF; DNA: TGTGCCAGCAGCTTAGAAGGGTGGCAGGCGTACGAGCAGTACTTC
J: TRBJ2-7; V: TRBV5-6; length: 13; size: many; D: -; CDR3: CASSFLGPYEQYF; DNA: TGTGCCAGCAGCTTCTTAGGTCCTTACGAGCAGTACTTC
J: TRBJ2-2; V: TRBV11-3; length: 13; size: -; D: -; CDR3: CASSLVWTGELFF; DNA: TGTGCCAGCAGCTTAGTCTGGACCGGGGAGCTGTTTTTT
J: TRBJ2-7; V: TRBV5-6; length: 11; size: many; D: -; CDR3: CASSSSREQYF; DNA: TGTGCCAGCAGCTCCAGCAGAGAGCAGTACTTC
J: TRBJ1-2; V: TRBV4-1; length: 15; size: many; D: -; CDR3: CASSYKGGGNYGYTF; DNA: TGCGCCAGCAGCTATAAAGGGGGAGGAAACTATGGCTACACCTTC
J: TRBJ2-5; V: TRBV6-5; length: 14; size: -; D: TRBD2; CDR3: CASSRVAGGETQYF; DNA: TGTGCCAGCAGTAGGGTAGCGGGCGGGGAGACCCAGTACTTC
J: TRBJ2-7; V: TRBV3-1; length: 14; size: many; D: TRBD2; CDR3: CASSQEAGGGEQYF; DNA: TGTGCCAGCAGCCAAGAGGCGGGAGGTGGGGAGCAGTACTTC
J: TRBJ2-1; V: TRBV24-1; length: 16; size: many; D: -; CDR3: CATSDPGRVINNEQFF; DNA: TGTGCCACCAGTGATCCCGGGCGTGTGATCAACAATGAGCAGTTCTTC
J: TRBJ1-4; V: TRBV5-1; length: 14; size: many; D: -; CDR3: CASTPGRVTEKLFF; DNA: TGCGCCAGCACCCCAGGCAGAGTCACCGAAAAACTGTTTTTT
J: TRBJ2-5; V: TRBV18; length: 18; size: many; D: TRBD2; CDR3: CASSPKTGLAGTQETQYF; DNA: TGTGCCAGCTCACCAAAAACCGGACTAGCGGGAACCCAAGAGACCCAGTACTTC
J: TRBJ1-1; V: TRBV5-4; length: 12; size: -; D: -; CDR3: CASRAGRAEAFF; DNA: TGTGCCAGCCGTGCGGGGCGGGCTGAAGCTTTCTTT
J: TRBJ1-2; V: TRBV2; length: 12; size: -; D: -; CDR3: CASSDSWGGVTF; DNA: TGTGCCAGCAGTGATTCGTGGGGTGGCGTAACCTTC
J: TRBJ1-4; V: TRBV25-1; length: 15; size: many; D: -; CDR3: CASSEPVTGNEKLFF; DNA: TGTGCCAGCAGTGAACCCGTAACAGGGAATGAAAAACTGTTTTTT
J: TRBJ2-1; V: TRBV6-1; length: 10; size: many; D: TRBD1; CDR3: CASRGQRQFF; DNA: TGTGCCAGCAGGGGACAGAGGCAGTTCTTC
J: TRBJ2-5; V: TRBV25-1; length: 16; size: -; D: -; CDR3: CASSGLGGRDQETQYF; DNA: TGTGCCAGCAGTGGGCTCGGGGGCCGTGACCAAGAGACCCAGTACTTC
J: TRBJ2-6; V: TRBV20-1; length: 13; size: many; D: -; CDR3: CSARDLGANVLTF; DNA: TGCAGTGCTAGAGACCTGGGGGCCAACGTCCTGACTTTC
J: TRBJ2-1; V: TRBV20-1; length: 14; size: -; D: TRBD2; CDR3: CSARSGRYGNEQFF; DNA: TGCAGTGCTAGGAGCGGGAGGTATGGAAATGAGCAGTTCTTC
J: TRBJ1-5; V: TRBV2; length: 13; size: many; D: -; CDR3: CASTRGYNQPQHF; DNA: TGTGCCAGCACCAGGGGTTACAATCAGCCCCAGCATTTT
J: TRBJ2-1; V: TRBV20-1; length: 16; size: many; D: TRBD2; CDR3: CSAPSRRAGIYNEQFF; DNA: TGCAGTGCTCCGTCTAGACGAGCGGGGATTTACAATGAGCAGTTCTTC
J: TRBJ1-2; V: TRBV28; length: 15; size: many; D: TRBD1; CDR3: CASSSTGGAGYGYTF; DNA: TGTGCCAGCAGTTCGACAGGGGGAGCGGGCTATGGCTACACCTTC
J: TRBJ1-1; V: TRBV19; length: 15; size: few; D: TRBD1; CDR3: CASSIWDRGVTEAFF; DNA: TGTGCCAGTAGTATTTGGGACAGGGGAGTCACTGAAGCTTTCTTT
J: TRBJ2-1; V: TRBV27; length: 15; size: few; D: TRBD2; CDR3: CASVYTGEGRNEQFF; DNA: TGTGCCAGCGTTTATACGGGGGAGGGCCGTAATGAGCAGTTCTTC
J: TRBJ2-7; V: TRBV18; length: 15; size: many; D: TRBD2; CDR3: CASSPRALAGDEQYF; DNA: TGTGCCAGCTCACCTCGAGCACTAGCGGGAGACGAGCAGTACTTC
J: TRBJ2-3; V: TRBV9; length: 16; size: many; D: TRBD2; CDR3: CASSVGLAGASDTQYF; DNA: TGTGCCAGCAGCGTAGGTCTAGCGGGAGCATCAGATACGCAGTATTTT
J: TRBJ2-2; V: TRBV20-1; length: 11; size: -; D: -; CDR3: CSAGVTGELFF; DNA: TGCAGTGCGGGGGTGACAGGGGAGCTGTTTTTT
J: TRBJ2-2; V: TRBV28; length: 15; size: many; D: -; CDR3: CASSRAGMNTGELFF; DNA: TGTGCCAGCAGTAGGGCGGGAATGAACACCGGGGAGCTGTTTTTT
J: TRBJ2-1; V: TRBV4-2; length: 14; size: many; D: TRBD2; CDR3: CASSLSRGDNEQFF; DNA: TGTGCCAGCAGCCTTAGTCGGGGGGACAATGAGCAGTTCTTC
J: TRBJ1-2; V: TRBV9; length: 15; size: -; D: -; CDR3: CASGSGREFNYGYTF; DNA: TGTGCCAGCGGTAGCGGGAGGGAATTTAACTATGGCTACACCTTC
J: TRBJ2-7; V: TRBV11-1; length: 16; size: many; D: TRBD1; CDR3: CASSANWDRGLYEQYF; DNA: TGTGCCAGCAGCGCGAACTGGGACAGGGGGCTATACGAGCAGTACTTC
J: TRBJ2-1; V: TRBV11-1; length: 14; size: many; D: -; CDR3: CASSFLNSYNEQFF; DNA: TGTGCCAGCAGCTTTCTGAACTCCTACAATGAGCAGTTCTTC
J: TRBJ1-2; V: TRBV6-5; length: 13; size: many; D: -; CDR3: CASSYGHYYGYTF; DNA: TGTGCCAGCAGTTACGGTCACTACTATGGCTACACCTTC
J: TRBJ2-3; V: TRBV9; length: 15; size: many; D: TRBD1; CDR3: CASSDGQGRGDTQYF; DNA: TGTGCCAGCAGCGACGGACAGGGGCGAGGAGATACGCAGTATTTT
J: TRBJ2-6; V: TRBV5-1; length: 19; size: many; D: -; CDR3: CASSFRRGGSGSGANVLTF; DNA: TGCGCCAGCAGCTTCAGGAGGGGAGGCTCTGGGTCTGGGGCCAACGTCCTGACTTTC
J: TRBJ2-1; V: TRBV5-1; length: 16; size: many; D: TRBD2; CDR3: CASSWRTSASYNEQFF; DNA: TGCGCCAGCAGCTGGCGGACTAGCGCATCCTACAATGAGCAGTTCTTC
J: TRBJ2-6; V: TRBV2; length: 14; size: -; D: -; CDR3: CASRQRSGADQQFF; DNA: TGTGCCAGCAGGCAGAGATCAGGGGCGGACCAGCAGTTTTTC
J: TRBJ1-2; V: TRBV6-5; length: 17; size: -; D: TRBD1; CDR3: CASGQGTGGARVYGYTF; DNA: TGTGCCAGCGGCCAGGGGACAGGGGGCGCCCGGGTCTATGGCTACACCTTC
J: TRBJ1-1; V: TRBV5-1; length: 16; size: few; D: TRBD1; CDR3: CASSPLNRGQNTEAFF; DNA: TGCGCCAGCAGCCCCTTGAACAGGGGGCAGAACACTGAAGCTTTCTTT
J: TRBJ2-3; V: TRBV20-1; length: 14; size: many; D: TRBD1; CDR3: CSAVGQESADTQYF; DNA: TGCAGTGCGGTGGGACAGGAGAGTGCAGATACGCAGTATTTT
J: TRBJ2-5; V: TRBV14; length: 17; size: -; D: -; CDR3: CASSHVNPGLYQETQYF; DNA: TGTGCCAGCAGCCATGTCAACCCGGGACTCTACCAAGAGACCCAGTACTTC
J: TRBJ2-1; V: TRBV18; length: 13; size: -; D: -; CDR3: CASSPPDKNEQFF; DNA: TGTGCCAGCTCACCTCCGGACAAGAATGAGCAGTTCTTC